Below, 16 T cell receptor beta chains from the same sample are listed, as sequenced in a study of blood T cell repertoires in COVID-19. Profiling relied on immunoSEQ multiplex PCR, and the TCRdb table lists in-frame clones only, not all of them. The repertoire includes about 300,000 clones, about 91% of them detected once, and approximately 7.2% sits in the top ten. Sequenced sample: peripheral blood. Receptors originate from a woman in her twenties or thirties who had recovered from COVID-19.

This clone was seen at least ten times. The genes are TRBV2 and TRBJ1-5, with D possibly being TRBD1 (5 bases). The germline gives CDR1 SNHLY, CDR2 FYNNEI. The CDR3 length is 16 residues. Trimming removed 5 bases from V and 0 bases from J, with 14 bases in between. DNA of the CDR3: TGTGCCAGCAGTACGACAGATGTCTATAGCAATCAGCCCCAGCATTTT. This gives the protein CASSTTDVYSNQPQHF.

The chain employs TRBV6-1 and TRBJ1-5; D is uncertain. With 2 bases removed from V and 0 bases from J, the gap between germline ends came to 11 bases. This CDR3 is built from 16 residues. Germline values: CDR1 MNHNS, CDR2 SASEGT. The CDR3 DNA reads as TGTGCCAGCAGTGAAATCCTAGGTTATAGCAATCAGCCCCAGCATTTT. It translates to CASSEILGYSNQPQHF.

The chain uses TRBV5-1 and TRBJ2-3; D gene ambiguous. The CDR3 is 14 amino acids. CDR1 SGHRS and CDR2 YFSETQ come from the germline V gene. V dropped 2 bases and J dropped 1 base, with 8 bases sitting between them. The CDR3: CASSLATRTDTQYF. The CDR3 coding sequence is TGCGCCAGCAGCTTAGCCACCCGCACAGATACGCAGTATTTT.

The chain uses TRBV2 and TRBJ2-3; 10 positions match TRBD2. The germline V gene encodes CDR1 SNHLY and CDR2 FYNNEI. V lost 8 bases to trimming and J lost 7 bases; unmatched junction nucleotides: 9. The CDR3 is 14 amino acids. CDR3 bases: TGTGCCAGCTATTGGCTAGCGGGGGCTCATACGCAGTATTTT. Residues: CASYWLAGAHTQYF.

The chain uses TRBV7-2 and TRBJ2-3; perhaps TRBD1 as D (6 bases). The germline CDR1 and CDR2 sequences are SGHTA and FQGNSA. V lost 5 bases and J lost 4, with 13 bases in between. This CDR3 has 14 residues. As DNA, the CDR3 is TGTGCCAGCAGCCGGGACCAGGGGCCAGATACGCAGTATTTT. Residues: CASSRDQGPDTQYF.

This sequence joins TRBV10-3 and TRBJ2-7; 9 nucleotides align to TRBD1. Trimming took 10 bases from V and 6 from J; bases not matched to a gene: 7. CDR1 ENHRY and CDR2 SYGVKD come from the germline V gene. CDR3 length: 12 amino acids. The CDR3 DNA reads TGTGCCACCAGGACAGGGGAAGGCGAGCAGTACTTC. It specifies CATRTGEGEQYF.

The chain has TRBV19 and TRBJ2-7; TRBD1 aligns across 9 bases. V was clipped by 3 bases and J by 4 bases; unmatched bases: 10. The CDR3 sequence is 16 residues long. Per the germline V gene, CDR1 is LNHDA and CDR2 is SQIVND (reference sequence). CDR3 sequence reads: CASSIIGTGSIYEQYF. The DNA for the CDR3 is TGTGCCAGTAGTATCATTGGGACAGGGAGCATATACGAGCAGTACTTC. The entire variable domain, with the rest obtained from reference TRBV19 and TRBJ2-7, is as follows: DGGITQSPKYLFRKEGQNVTLSCEQNLNHDAMYWYRQDPGQGLRLIYYSQIVNDFQKGDIAEGYSVSREKKESFPLTVTSAQKNPTAFYLCASSIIGTGSIYEQYFGPGTRLTVT.

V is TRBV5-6 and J is TRBJ2-2; 13 nucleotides align to TRBD2. The trim removed 0 bases at V and 4 bases at J, leaving 3 bases unmatched. The CDR3 is made up of 17 amino acids. The germline V gene has CDR1 SGHDT and CDR2 YYEEEE. The CDR3 sequence: CASSLGLAGGSTGELFF. CDR3 nucleotides: TGTGCCAGCAGCTTGGGACTAGCGGGGGGATCCACCGGGGAGCTGTTTTTT.

The genes are TRBV4-1 and TRBJ2-3; D gene ambiguous. The CDR3 has 15 residues. Deletions cut 0 bases from V and 4 bases from J, with 11 bases between. CDR1 and CDR2 (germline): MGHRA, YSYEKL. The CDR3 bases are TGCGCCAGCAGCCAAGAATTCGCTAGATCAGATACGCAGTATTTT. The encoded protein is CASSQEFARSDTQYF.

The chain recombines TRBV9 with TRBJ2-7; 8 bases align to TRBD1. Germline V CDR1 and CDR2: SGDLS, YYNGEE. Losses at the gene ends were 4 bases for V and 1 base for J; bases not matched to a gene: 10. The CDR3 has 16 residues. The CDR3 loop is CASSPRQGTSSYEQYF. The CDR3 nucleotides read TGTGCCAGCAGCCCCCGACAGGGGACCTCGTCCTACGAGCAGTACTTC.

This clone was recorded a few times. CDR3: CASSRGTSGNTIYF. In DNA, the CDR3 is TGTGCCAGCAGCAGGGGAACCTCTGGAAACACCATATATTTT. The chain employs TRBV3-1 (or the pseudogene TRBV3-2) and TRBJ1-3; tentatively, D is TRBD1 (5 bases). Between the trimmed V and J ends, which lost 5 bases and 0 bases, there was a span of 8 bases. The CDR3 runs 14 residues. The germline V gene encodes CDR1 LGHDT and CDR2 YNNKEL (reference sequence).

The chain combines TRBV5-4 with TRBJ2-3, with 7 nucleotides matching TRBD1. Germline assignment: CDR1 SGHNT and CDR2 YYREEE (reference sequence). J lost 4 bases, V lost 1 base, and 6 bases had no gene match. The CDR3 consists of 15 residues. CDR3 in DNA: TGTGCCAGCAGCTTGCCGAACAGGGGTCCAGATACGCAGTATTTT. Translation gives CASSLPNRGPDTQYF.

The chain couples TRBV7-3 to TRBJ1-4; 10 bases line up with TRBD1. Per germline, CDR1 SGHTA and CDR2 FQGTGA. The CDR3 runs 17 residues. V lost 0 bases and J lost 7; bases outside the gene matches: 8. CDR3 bases: TGTGCCAGCAGCTTAACCCCCGACAGGGGGCAATCTGAAAAACTGTTTTTT. This gives the protein CASSLTPDRGQSEKLFF.

The chain combines TRBV5-5 with TRBJ2-3; 9 bases align to TRBD2. From germline, CDR1 is SGHKS and CDR2 YYEKEE (reference sequence). Losses at the gene ends were 6 bases for V and 4 bases for J; bases not matched to a gene: 12. CDR3 length: 16 residues. CDR3 loop: CASTSQGAGGSDTQYF. The CDR3 DNA reads TGTGCCAGCACCTCCCAGGGAGCGGGGGGATCAGATACGCAGTATTTT.

The rearrangement uses TRBV6-2 or TRBV6-3 and TRBJ2-7, with 8 bases aligning to TRBD2. The CDR3 length is 15 residues. Germline-derived CDR1 and CDR2 are MNHEY and SVGEGT. With V trimmed by 5 bases and J by 0 bases, 6 bases remained unmatched. CDR3 nucleotide sequence: TGTGCCAGCAGTCTAGGAGCGGGGGTCTCCTACGAGCAGTACTTC. Its translation is CASSLGAGVSYEQYF.

The chain is built from TRBV6-5 and TRBJ2-7; D gene ambiguous. The CDR3 loop spans 13 amino acids. From germline, CDR1 is MNHEY and CDR2 SVGAGI. The V gene lost 6 bases and the J gene lost 3 bases, with 12 bases spanning the gap. The CDR3 is CASRETVYYEQYF. For the CDR3, the DNA is TGTGCCAGCAGGGAGACCGTATACTACGAGCAGTACTTC.